This TCR beta chain was obtained from a study of early T cells in non-severe SARS-CoV-2 infection. Overall study context: Whole-blood bulk RNA, unsorted, was sequenced, and chains were unpaired. Findings and caveats of the study: Anti-spike CD8 responses were favored in VDJdb matching, and private and CD4 specificities were missed.

This CDR3 contains 14 residues. V was clipped by 2 bases and J by 5 bases, with 13 bases between them. Germline V gene sequence: CDR1 MDHEN, CDR2 SYDVKM. Worth noting for this clonotype: Its antigen is unidentified.

Attached unique molecular identifiers marked individual cDNA molecules. TCRdb analysed the 5' RACE reads with MiXCR anew, one entry per CDR3 protein. The sample carries roughly 55,000 distinct CDR3 sequences, approximately 6% recorded once. This clonotype was sampled from an adult who was a healthcare worker with PCR-confirmed SARS-CoV-2 infection or an uninfected control (not recorded which). V gene TRBV28 combines with J gene TRBJ2-7; a possible D gene is TRBD1 (5 bases). Specimen: whole blood. In DNA, the CDR3 is TGTGCCAGCAGTTTAATAGCCAGGGTCCACGAGCAGTACTTC. Translation: CASSLIARVHEQYF.